This T cell receptor beta chain was sequenced in a study of CD8 T cells in Susac syndrome. CDR1 and CDR2 from the germline V gene are GTSNPN and SVGIG (reference sequence). Trimming pared 4 bases from V and 1 base from J, leaving 10 bases between. The CDR3 runs 14 residues. The authors reverse transcribed roughly 0.5 to 1 ug RNA with random hexamers. It was immunoSEQ multiplex PCR that amplified TCR beta CDR3 across 54 Vbeta and 13 Jbeta. TCRdb fed the immunoSEQ multiplex PCR reads into MiXCR, producing one record per CDR3 protein. The profile shows around 160,000 distinct CDR3 sequences, around 96% of them singletons. Blood CD8+ and CD4+ T cells underwent high-throughput TCR beta sequencing.

This sequence was found in a human donor in good health. Sequences were obtained from CD4+ T cells from PBMCs. V and J are TRBV30 and TRBJ2-2, with D maybe TRBD1 (6 bases). The CDR3, as DNA: TGTGCCTGGAATACAGGGCGGAACACCGGGGAGCTGTTTTTT. It encodes CAWNTGRNTGELFF.